A single sample is the source of the 27 T cell receptor beta chains below, sequenced in a study of cytomegalovirus exposure and HLA in healthy donors. PCR involved 60 Vbeta and 13 Jbeta primers. TCRdb's copy holds only in-frame clones and misses some; the assay was immunoSEQ multiplex PCR. This sample has approximately 88,000 clones, with 70% to 80% found just once. Sequenced material: PBMCs. The receptors originated from a man aged 30-40 years in good health and CMV-seronegative.

The CDR3 is CASSLNGGNQPQHF. In DNA form, the CDR3 reads TGTGCCAGCAGCTTAAACGGGGGCAATCAGCCCCAGCATTTT. This chain links TRBV7-6 with TRBJ1-5; no firm D call. The CDR3 length is 14 residues. Germline CDR1 is SGHVS and CDR2 is FNYEAQ. Deletions cut 2 bases from V and 2 bases from J, with 7 bases between.

V gene TRBV6-5 combines with J gene TRBJ2-7; 8 nucleotides line up with TRBD1. CDR3 length: 14 residues. Looked up from germline, CDR1 is MNHEY and CDR2 is SVGAGI. Trimming cost V 6 bases and J 7 bases; bases outside gene matches: 11. CDR3 nucleotides: TGTGCCAGCAGAACCCGGGACAGGTGGGGGGAGCAGTACTTC. This translates into CASRTRDRWGEQYF.

The chain employs TRBV15 and TRBJ2-3; 14 nucleotides align to TRBD2. Trimming cost V 1 base and J 0 bases; bases outside gene matches: 9. Germline lookup yields CDR1 LNHNV and CDR2 YYDKDF (reference sequence). This CDR3 spans 20 amino acids. CDR3 coding DNA: TGTGCCACCAGCAGAGCCCTGGGACTAGCGGGGGAACTGAGCACAGATACGCAGTATTTT. Residues: CATSRALGLAGELSTDTQYF.

The table lists this clone with a few counts. V and J are TRBV6-1 and TRBJ2-6, with 8 bases fitting TRBD1. Germline V lookup: CDR1 MNHNS, CDR2 SASEGT. This CDR3 is 15 amino acids long. Trimming took 6 bases from V and 3 from J; bases not matched to a gene: 4. CDR3 in amino acids: CASSEDRDGANVLTF. DNA for the CDR3: TGTGCCAGCAGCGAGGACAGGGATGGGGCCAACGTCCTGACTTTC.

The rearrangement uses TRBV21-1 and TRBJ1-5; the D call of TRBD1 is as the table states it, not checked on the DNA. TRBV21-1 is given as a pseudogene. This CDR3 is 16 amino acids long. The DNA of the CDR3 is TGTGCCAGCAGCATCCCCGTATACAGGGGCAATCAGTCCCAGCATTTT. Protein product: CASSIPVYRGNQSQHF.

This rearrangement joins TRBV6-1 to TRBJ2-2; D is unresolved. The V gene's germline CDR1 is MNHNS and CDR2 SASEGT. Trimming stripped 2 bases from V and 6 bases from J, with 7 bases between. The CDR3 is 13 amino acids. The DNA of the CDR3 is TGTGCCAGCAGTGAAAATGAGCCCGGGGAGCTGTTTTTT. Translating gives CASSENEPGELFF.

The chain is built from TRBV30 and TRBJ2-2, with D perhaps TRBD1 (6 bases). The CDR3 runs to 13 residues. V lost 4 bases to trimming and J lost 2 bases, with 8 bases between them. Germline loops: CDR1 GTSNPN, CDR2 SVGIG (reference sequence). The CDR3 nucleotides are TGTGCCTGGAACAGGGCTAACACCGGGGAGCTGTTTTTT. This gives the protein CAWNRANTGELFF. Filled out from reference TRBV30 and TRBJ2-2, the complete variable domain reads SQTIHQWPATLVQPVGSPLSLECTVEGTSNPNLYWYRQAAGRGLQLLFYSVGIGQISSEVPQNLSASRPQDRQFILSSKKLLLSDSGFYLCAWNRANTGELFFGEGSRLTVL.

The V gene is TRBV14, the J gene TRBJ2-3, with 8 positions matching TRBD2. Trimming at V came to 2 bases and at J to 4 bases, leaving 11 bases not matched to a gene. From germline, CDR1 is SGHDN and CDR2 FVKESK. CDR3 length: 17 amino acids. CDR3 nucleotides: TGTGCCAGCAGCCAAAGGGTAGCGGCGGGAGGAGCAGATACGCAGTATTTT. The encoded protein is CASSQRVAAGGADTQYF.

The chain employs TRBV2 and TRBJ1-3; no reliable D call. Trimming shortened V by 2 bases and J by 6 bases, and 5 bases separated the two germline ends. The CDR3 spans 12 residues. The germline CDR1 and CDR2 sequences are SNHLY and FYNNEI. DNA of the CDR3: TGTGCCAGCAGTGAACAGGCAAACACCATATATTTT. Translating it yields CASSEQANTIYF.

This clone was seen a handful of times. The V gene is TRBV7-9, the J gene TRBJ2-3; 11 nucleotides agree with TRBD2. The CDR3 covers 16 residues. Germline CDR1 is SEHNR and CDR2 is FQNEAQ (reference sequence). V lost 3 bases, J lost 2 bases, and 4 bases stayed unmatched. The CDR3 DNA is TGTGCCAGCAGCTTCAGACTAGCGGGGCCCACAGATACGCAGTATTTT. Translation: CASSFRLAGPTDTQYF.

In DNA form, the CDR3 reads TGTGCCAGCAGGTTCGGACAGGGGGAGACCCAGTACTTC. Its translation: CASRFGQGETQYF. This sequence joins TRBV7-6 and TRBJ2-5, with TRBD1 matching over 9 bases. This CDR3 region has 13 residues. Trimming removed 6 bases from V and 5 bases from J; junction bases left unmatched: 4. Per the germline V gene, CDR1 is SGHVS and CDR2 is FNYEAQ. Together with reference TRBV7-6 and TRBJ2-5, the CDR3 gives the full variable domain: GAGVSQSPRYKVTKRGQDVALRCDPISGHVSLYWYRQALGQGPEFLTYFNYEAQQDKSGLPNDRFSAERPEGSISTLTIQRTEQRDSAMYRCASRFGQGETQYFGPGTRLLVL.

The chain is built from TRBV28 and TRBJ1-2; D possibly corresponds to TRBD1 (5 bases). V was shortened by 1 base and J by 8 bases, with 11 bases between the two germline ends. This CDR3 spans 13 amino acids. Per germline, CDR1 MDHEN and CDR2 SYDVKM. The CDR3 loop reads CASSLFQGGGYTF. In nucleotides, the CDR3 is TGTGCCAGCAGTTTATTCCAGGGAGGCGGCTACACCTTC.

In DNA, the CDR3 is TGTGCCAGCAGCTTTATACAGGGGCCCTATGGCTACACCTTC. This codes for CASSFIQGPYGYTF. J is TRBJ1-2 and V is TRBV7-9; 7 nucleotides match TRBD1. Germline V gene sequence: CDR1 SEHNR, CDR2 FQNEAQ (reference sequence). The CDR3 totals 14 residues. V shed 3 bases and J 4 bases; nucleotides not matched to a gene: 5.

The count of this clone is one. The V call is TRBV9, the J call TRBJ2-2; D call uncertain. The CDR3 length is 14 residues. The V end was cut by 3 bases, the J end by 0 bases, with 6 bases between. CDR1 is SGDLS and CDR2 is YYNGEE in the germline V gene. The CDR3, as DNA: TGTGCCAGCAGCGCTACAGCGAACACCGGGGAGCTGTTTTTT. It is translated as CASSATANTGELFF.

V and J are TRBV7-8 and TRBJ1-4, with 10 bases matching TRBD1. The CDR3 runs 14 residues. Germline CDR1 reads SGHVS; CDR2 reads FQNEAQ. V trimming: 5 bases; J trimming: 8 bases; junction bases outside the gene matches: 5. In DNA form, the CDR3 reads TGTGCCAGCAGCCGACAGGGGGCACGGGAAAAACTGTTTTTT. Amino acids: CASSRQGAREKLFF.

The chain links TRBV5-4 to TRBJ2-7, with D possibly TRBD1 on 5 matching bases. The germline gives CDR1 SGHNT, CDR2 YYREEE (reference sequence). This CDR3 is built from 14 residues. Deletions cut 0 bases from V and 7 bases from J, with 14 bases between. This CDR3 is CASSLGQPTREQYF. In DNA form, the CDR3 reads TGTGCCAGCAGCTTGGGACAGCCCACGAGGGAGCAGTACTTC. The entire variable domain, with the rest obtained from reference TRBV5-4 and TRBJ2-7, is as follows: ETGVTQSPTHLIKTRGQQVTLRCSSQSGHNTVSWYQQALGQGPQFIFQYYREEENGRGNFPPRFSGLQFPNYSSELNVNALELDDSALYLCASSLGQPTREQYFGPGTRLTVT.

J is TRBJ1-1 and V is TRBV5-1; 12 bases line up with TRBD1. This CDR3 contains 19 residues. Trimming removed 3 bases from V and 3 bases from J; junction bases left unmatched: 15. From germline, CDR1 is SGHRS and CDR2 YFSETQ. The CDR3 sequence: CASSSVPGQGAVGHTEAFF. The CDR3, as DNA: TGCGCCAGCAGCTCCGTCCCGGGACAGGGGGCGGTTGGTCACACTGAAGCTTTCTTT.

The rearrangement joins TRBV29-1 to TRBJ2-7; 7 positions agree with TRBD1. Unmatched junction bases numbered 5, after V lost 7 bases and J lost 2 bases. CDR3 length: 12 residues. CDR1 is SQVTM, CDR2 ANQGSEA, per germline. CDR3 in amino acids: CSAFDRAYEQYF. CDR3 bases: TGCAGCGCTTTTGACAGGGCCTACGAGCAGTACTTC.

J is TRBJ2-1 and V is TRBV7-2; 7 positions match TRBD2. V shed 3 bases, J shed 7 bases, and the junction held 9 bases outside the gene matches. The CDR3 loop spans 15 amino acids. Germline loops: CDR1 SGHTA, CDR2 FQGNSA. The CDR3 sequence is CASSLLGRSRNEQFF. The CDR3 DNA sequence: TGTGCCAGCAGCTTGCTCGGGAGGAGCAGGAATGAGCAGTTCTTC.

The chain recombines TRBV27 with TRBJ1-5, with 8 bases identical to TRBD1. The CDR3 totals 15 residues. The junction had 6 bases not matched to a gene; V was cut back by 6 bases and J by 2 bases. Germline lookup yields CDR1 MNHEY and CDR2 SMNVEV (reference sequence). The CDR3 spells CASRFQGAGNQPQHF. The CDR3 DNA reads TGTGCCAGCAGATTCCAGGGGGCCGGCAATCAGCCCCAGCATTTT.

This clone was seen a single time. V usage is TRBV5-1 and J usage is TRBJ1-1; D gene uncertain. The CDR3 consists of 14 residues. V was clipped by 0 bases and J by 1 base, with 7 bases between them. From germline, CDR1 is SGHRS and CDR2 YFSETQ. CDR3 in amino acids: CASSLVGGNTEAFF. As DNA, the CDR3 is TGCGCCAGCAGCTTGGTGGGAGGGAACACTGAAGCTTTCTTT.

The V gene is TRBV5-1, the J gene TRBJ1-3; D remains unclear. Trimming took off 0 bases at V and 2 bases at J, with 6 bases between the two ends. The germline gives CDR1 SGHRS, CDR2 YFSETQ. The CDR3 has 14 residues. CDR3: CASSLAVTGNTIYF. For the CDR3, the DNA is TGCGCCAGCAGCTTGGCTGTTACTGGAAACACCATATATTTT.

This clone occurred once. V is TRBV28 and J is TRBJ2-5; 8 bases align to TRBD2. The J call could be wrong; TRBJ2-7 is a better fit for the DNA end. The germline CDR1 and CDR2 sequences are MDHEN and SYDVKM. The length of the CDR3 is 13 residues. As DNA, the CDR3 is TGTGCCAGCAGTTTGGCGGGAGGCCACGAGCAGTACTTC. Encoded protein: CASSLAGGHEQYF.

Written as DNA, the CDR3 is TGCAGCGTTGATTGGACAGGGGGCACAGATACGCAGTATTTT. Protein sequence: CSVDWTGGTDTQYF. The chain employs TRBV29-1 and TRBJ2-3, with 9 positions matching TRBD1. CDR3 length: 14 residues. Trimming took 3 bases from V and 1 from J; bases not matched to a gene: 2. CDR1 is SQVTM, CDR2 ANQGSEA, per germline.

The chain joins TRBV19 to TRBJ1-3, with D perhaps matching TRBD1 (6 bases). Germline assignment: CDR1 LNHDA and CDR2 SQIVND (reference sequence). CDR3 length equals 12 residues. The V and J ends lost 6 bases and 8 bases respectively, with 11 bases between them. The CDR3 spells CASRHRVDTIYF. For the CDR3, the DNA is TGTGCCAGTAGGCACAGGGTGGACACCATATATTTT.

The chain employs TRBV7-2 and TRBJ2-7, with 8 positions matching TRBD1. The CDR3 loop spans 17 amino acids. Germline V gene sequence: CDR1 SGHTA, CDR2 FQGNSA. With V trimmed by 5 bases and J by 5 bases, 17 bases remained unmatched. The CDR3, as DNA: TGTGCCAGCAGCCTTGACTTTACGGCAGGGGGCAAAAACGAGCAGTACTTC. This codes for CASSLDFTAGGKNEQYF.

The chain couples TRBV12-5 to TRBJ2-1, with 11 positions matching TRBD2. Germline V gene sequence: CDR1 LGHNT, CDR2 FRNRAP. Losses at the gene ends were 2 bases for V and 5 bases for J; bases not matched to a gene: 5. The CDR3 has 16 amino acids. The CDR3 region is CASGLSGTSGHNEQFF. CDR3 DNA sequence: TGTGCTAGTGGTTTGTCCGGGACTAGCGGACACAATGAGCAGTTCTTC.